This T cell receptor (beta chain) was retrieved from a study of cytomegalovirus exposure and HLA in healthy donors. Study-wide context: From donors who were HLA-typed, an early data release held 65 million to 85 million unique TCRs.

The PCR ran on 60 Vbeta and 13 Jbeta primers. The method was immunoSEQ multiplex PCR; TCRdb's version includes in-frame clones alone and lacks a portion of them. The data show approximately 160,000 clones, about 77% seen once. Study-level results: Later analysis identified a missense DCLRE1C variant that was linked to TCR beta V- and J-gene trimming. Immune exposure was documented only through CMV serostatus.

The V and J ends lost 1 base and 10 bases respectively, with 14 bases between them. The germline V gene has CDR1 SGHRS and CDR2 YFSETQ. The CDR3 is 14 residues long. As for this clone: Its antigen is not known.

This clonotype originated in a man between 18 and 35 years old in good health and CMV-seropositive. Material: PBMCs. The chain employs TRBV5-1 and TRBJ1-4; possibly TRBD1 for D (5 bases). The CDR3, as DNA: TGCGCCAGCAGCTTGCAAGGGGTGTCGGCAAAACTGTTTTTT. Translating it yields CASSLQGVSAKLFF.